The next 12 T cell receptor beta chains were all read from a single sample in a study of T cells after yellow fever vaccination. Via MiXCR, TCRdb re-called the 5' RACE reads, giving one row per CDR3 protein. The data show roughly 240,000 distinct CDR3 sequences, with around 6.7% seen just once and approximately 0.99% held by the top ten. Sequenced here: CD4+ T cells sorted from PBMCs, sampled on the day of the yellow fever booster vaccination. The receptors come from a man aged 25-45 years who received the YFV17D yellow fever vaccine.

This clonotype was seen only a few times. The V gene is TRBV5-1, the J gene TRBJ1-2; D gene uncertain. Deletions cut 0 bases from V and 1 base from J, with 10 bases between. The CDR3 runs 15 residues. Germline CDR1 is SGHRS and CDR2 is YFSETQ. The CDR3 here is CASSLGRSVNYGYTF. CDR3 sequence (DNA): TGCGCCAGCAGCTTGGGACGGAGCGTTAACTATGGCTACACCTTC.

The chain joins TRBV19 to TRBJ2-1; 10 nucleotides align to TRBD2. This CDR3 spans 16 amino acids. V was clipped by 3 bases and J by 6 bases; unmatched bases: 8. Germline V lookup: CDR1 LNHDA, CDR2 SQIVND (reference sequence). CDR3 sequence: CASSIRLAGSGNEQFF. CDR3 DNA: TGTGCCAGTAGTATTCGACTAGCGGGCAGTGGCAATGAGCAGTTCTTC.

Only a few counts were recorded for this clonotype. J is TRBJ1-1 and V is TRBV7-2; D gene uncertain. This CDR3 spans 14 amino acids. CDR1 and CDR2 from the germline V gene are SGHTA and FQGNSA. Trimming removed 5 bases from V and 7 bases from J, with 17 bases in between. The chain's CDR3 is CASSRERVRSEAFF. In DNA form, the CDR3 reads TGTGCCAGCAGCCGAGAGAGGGTTCGAAGTGAAGCTTTCTTT.

This clonotype occurred a few times. The V and J genes are TRBV5-6 and TRBJ2-7, with D possibly being TRBD1 or TRBD2 (5 bases each). Germline values: CDR1 SGHDT, CDR2 YYEEEE. The CDR3 covers 14 residues. Trimming stripped 4 bases from V and 2 bases from J, with 13 bases between. CDR3 nucleotides: TGTGCCAGCAGCCGGGGCTGGCAGGCCTACGAGCAGTACTTC. The encoded protein is CASSRGWQAYEQYF.

The chain joins TRBV10-2 to TRBJ2-1, with TRBD1 identical over 8 bases. The CDR3 spans 17 residues. The J segment lost 8 bases and the V segment lost 4 bases, leaving 16 bases of the junction unmatched. Germline CDR1 reads WSHSY; CDR2 reads SAAADI. The CDR3 DNA sequence: TGCGCCAGCAGTGGGCCCCGCGGCCAGGGGGCAATTGATGAGCAGTTCTTC. Its translation is CASSGPRGQGAIDEQFF.

The chain is built from TRBV2 and TRBJ1-5, with TRBD1 matching 7 bases. The CDR3 is 13 residues long. Trimming took 6 bases from V and 7 from J; bases not matched to a gene: 6. Germline V gene sequence: CDR1 SNHLY, CDR2 FYNNEI. CDR3 sequence (DNA): TGTGCCAGCAGGGGGGACAGTCCCCAGCCCCAGCATTTT. Its translation is CASRGDSPQPQHF.

This clonotype was counted ten times or more. V gene TRBV12-3 or TRBV12-4 combines with J gene TRBJ1-1; D not resolved. CDR3 length: 14 residues. V gave up 7 bases and J gave up 5 bases, with 17 bases separating them. The CDR3 region has the DNA TGTGCCAGCACCACACAAGGCATATTAACTGAAGCTTTCTTT. Encoded protein: CASTTQGILTEAFF.

This clonotype occurred a few times. The chain joins TRBV24-1 to TRBJ2-3; 9 bases line up with TRBD2. Germline V gene data show CDR1 as KGHDR and CDR2 as SFDVKD. The V segment lost 1 base and the J segment 4 bases; nucleotides outside the gene matches: 5. The CDR3 is made up of 16 amino acids. The CDR3 here is CATSDFAREGSDTQYF. DNA of the CDR3: TGTGCCACCAGTGATTTTGCGCGGGAGGGGTCAGATACGCAGTATTTT.

Points on this clonotype: Since a much larger clone is just one base distant, this may be a read error. J is TRBJ1-4 and V is TRBV7-9, with 10 bases fitting TRBD1. Germline V gene lookup returns CDR1 SEHNR and CDR2 FQNEAQ (reference sequence). The CDR3 spans 15 residues. The CDR3, as DNA: TGTGCCAGCATGCTCCGGGACAGGGGTTTGGAAAATCTGTTTTTT. This translates into CASMLRDRGLENLFF.

This chain connects TRBV12-3 or TRBV12-4 to TRBJ2-5, with 10 bases identical to TRBD2. V was clipped by 6 bases and J by 5 bases; unmatched bases: 9. This CDR3 is 15 amino acids long. The CDR3 bases are TGTGCCAGCAGCACAATAGCGGGGGGCCTTGAGACCCAGTACTTC. Protein: CASSTIAGGLETQYF.

This clonotype has only a few counts. This chain connects TRBV20-1 to TRBJ2-3; 9 bases are a match to TRBD1. V shed 7 bases, J shed 3 bases, and the junction held 5 bases outside the gene matches. The germline CDR1 and CDR2 sequences are DFQATT and SNEGSKA (reference sequence). This CDR3 region has 13 residues. CDR3 protein: CSEPGQGTDTQYF. The CDR3 nucleotides read TGCAGTGAGCCGGGACAGGGAACAGATACGCAGTATTTT.

This clonotype was seen many times. The V gene is TRBV6-1, the J gene TRBJ2-7; possible D gene TRBD2, 6 bases. V was shortened by 6 bases and J by 2 bases, with 17 bases between the two germline ends. CDR1 MNHNS and CDR2 SASEGT come from the germline V gene. This CDR3 spans 15 amino acids. The CDR3 nucleotides read TGTGCCAGCAGCCTCAGGACTAAGGCCACCTACGAGCAGTACTTC. Encoded protein: CASSLRTKATYEQYF.